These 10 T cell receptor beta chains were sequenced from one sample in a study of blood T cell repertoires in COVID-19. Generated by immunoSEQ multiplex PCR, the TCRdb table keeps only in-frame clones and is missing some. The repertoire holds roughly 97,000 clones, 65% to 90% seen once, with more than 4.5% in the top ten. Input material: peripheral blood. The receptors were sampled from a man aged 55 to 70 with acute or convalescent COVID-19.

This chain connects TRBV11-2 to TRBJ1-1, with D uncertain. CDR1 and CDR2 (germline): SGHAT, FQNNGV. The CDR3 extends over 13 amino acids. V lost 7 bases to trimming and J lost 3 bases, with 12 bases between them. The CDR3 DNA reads TGTGCCAGCACCATAAGACTCGACACTGAAGCTTTCTTT. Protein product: CASTIRLDTEAFF.

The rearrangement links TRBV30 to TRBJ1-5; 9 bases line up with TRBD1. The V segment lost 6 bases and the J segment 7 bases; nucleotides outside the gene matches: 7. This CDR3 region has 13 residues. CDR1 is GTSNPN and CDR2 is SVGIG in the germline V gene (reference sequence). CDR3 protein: CACGGQGLQPQHF. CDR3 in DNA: TGTGCCTGTGGGGGACAGGGACTCCAGCCCCAGCATTTT.

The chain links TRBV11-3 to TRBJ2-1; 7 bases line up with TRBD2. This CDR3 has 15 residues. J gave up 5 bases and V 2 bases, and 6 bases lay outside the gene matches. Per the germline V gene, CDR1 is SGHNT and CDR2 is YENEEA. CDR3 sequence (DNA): TGTGCCAGCAGCTTACGGGGGGTACTTAACAATGAGCAGTTCTTC. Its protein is CASSLRGVLNNEQFF.

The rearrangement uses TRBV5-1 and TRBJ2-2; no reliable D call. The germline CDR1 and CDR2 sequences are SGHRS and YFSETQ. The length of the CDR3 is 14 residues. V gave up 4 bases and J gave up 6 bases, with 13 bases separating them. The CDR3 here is CASSPYVTPGELFF. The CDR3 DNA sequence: TGCGCCAGCAGCCCCTACGTCACTCCCGGGGAGCTGTTTTTT. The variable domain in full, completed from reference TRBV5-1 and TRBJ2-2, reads KAGVTQTPRYLIKTRGQQVTLSCSPISGHRSVSWYQQTPGQGLQFLFEYFSETQRNKGNFPGRFSGRQFSNSRSEMNVSTLELGDSALYLCASSPYVTPGELFFGEGSRLTVL.

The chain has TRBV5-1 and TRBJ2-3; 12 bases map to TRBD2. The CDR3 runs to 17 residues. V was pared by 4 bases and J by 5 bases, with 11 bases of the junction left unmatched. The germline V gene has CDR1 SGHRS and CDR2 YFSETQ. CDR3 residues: CASSLGLAGPHEDTQYF. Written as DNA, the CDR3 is TGCGCCAGCAGCCTCGGACTAGCGGGGCCCCACGAAGATACGCAGTATTTT.

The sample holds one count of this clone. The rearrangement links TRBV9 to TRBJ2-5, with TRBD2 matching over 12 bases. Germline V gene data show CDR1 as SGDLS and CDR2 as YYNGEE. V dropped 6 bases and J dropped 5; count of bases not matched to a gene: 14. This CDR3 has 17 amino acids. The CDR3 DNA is TGTGCCAGCAATCCCGGGACTAGCGGGTTCCGAGGGGAGACCCAGTACTTC. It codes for CASNPGTSGFRGETQYF.

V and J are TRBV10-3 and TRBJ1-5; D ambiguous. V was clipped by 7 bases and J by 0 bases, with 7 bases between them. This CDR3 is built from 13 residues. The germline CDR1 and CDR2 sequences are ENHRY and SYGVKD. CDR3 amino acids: CAIKADSNQPQHF. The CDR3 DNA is TGTGCCATCAAGGCGGATAGCAATCAGCCCCAGCATTTT.

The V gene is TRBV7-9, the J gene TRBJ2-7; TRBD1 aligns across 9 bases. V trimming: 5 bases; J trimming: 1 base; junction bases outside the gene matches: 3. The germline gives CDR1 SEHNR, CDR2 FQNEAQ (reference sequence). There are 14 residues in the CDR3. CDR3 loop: CASSRTGVSYEQYF. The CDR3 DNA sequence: TGTGCCAGCAGCCGGACAGGGGTTTCCTACGAGCAGTACTTC.

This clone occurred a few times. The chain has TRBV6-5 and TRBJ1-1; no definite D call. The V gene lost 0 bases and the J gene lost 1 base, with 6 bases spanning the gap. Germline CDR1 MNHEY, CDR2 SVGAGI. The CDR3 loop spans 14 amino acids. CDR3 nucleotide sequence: TGTGCCAGCAGTTACTCTGACACGAACACTGAAGCTTTCTTT. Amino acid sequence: CASSYSDTNTEAFF.

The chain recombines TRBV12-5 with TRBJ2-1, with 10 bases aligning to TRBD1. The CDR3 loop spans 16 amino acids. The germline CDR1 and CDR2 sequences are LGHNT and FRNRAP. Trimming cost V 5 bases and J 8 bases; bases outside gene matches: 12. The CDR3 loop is CASGQGRDRGLDEQFF. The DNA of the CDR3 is TGTGCTAGTGGTCAAGGTAGGGACAGGGGTCTGGATGAGCAGTTCTTC. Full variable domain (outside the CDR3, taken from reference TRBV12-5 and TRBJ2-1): DARVTQTPRHKVTEMGQEVTMRCQPILGHNTVFWYRQTMMQGLELLAYFRNRAPLDDSGMPKDRFSAEMPDATLATLKIQPSEPRDSAVYFCASGQGRDRGLDEQFFGPGTRLTVL.